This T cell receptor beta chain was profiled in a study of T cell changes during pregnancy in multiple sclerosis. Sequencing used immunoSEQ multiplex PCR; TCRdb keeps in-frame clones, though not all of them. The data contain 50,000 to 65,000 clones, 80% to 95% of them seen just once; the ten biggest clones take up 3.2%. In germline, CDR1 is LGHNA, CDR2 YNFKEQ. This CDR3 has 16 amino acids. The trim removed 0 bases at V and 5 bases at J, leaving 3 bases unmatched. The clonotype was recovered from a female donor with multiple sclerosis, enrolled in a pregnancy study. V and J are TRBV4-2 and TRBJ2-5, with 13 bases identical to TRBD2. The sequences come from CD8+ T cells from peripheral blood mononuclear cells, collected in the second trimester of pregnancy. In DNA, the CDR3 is TGTGCCAGCAGCCAAGAGACTAGCGGGAGGAGGGAGACCCAGTACTTC. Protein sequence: CASSQETSGRRETQYF.